The T cell receptor beta chain under discussion was sequenced for a study of pediatric ulcerative colitis. V shed 4 bases and J 0 bases; nucleotides not matched to a gene: 12. CDR3 length: 17 amino acids. Germline V gene sequence: CDR1 SGHDT, CDR2 YYEEEE. Clones were sequenced by immunoSEQ multiplex PCR, and TCRdb holds only the in-frame ones, with some missing. The table lists around 68,000 clones, more than 60% of them singletons. Sequencing input: blood. The rearrangement links TRBV5-6 to TRBJ1-1; 7 bases map to TRBD1. This TCR derives from a boy under 18 with moderate ulcerative colitis. The CDR3 DNA sequence: TGTGCCAGCAGCCGGGACAGAAATGCTTTAATGAACACTGAAGCTTTCTTT. Protein sequence: CASSRDRNALMNTEAFF. Using reference TRBV5-6 and TRBJ1-1 for the parts outside the CDR3, the full variable domain is DAGVTQSPTHLIKTRGQQVTLRCSPKSGHDTVSWYQQALGQGPQFIFQYYEEEERQRGNFPDRFSGHQFPNYSSELNVNALLLGDSALYLCASSRDRNALMNTEAFFGQGTRLTVV.